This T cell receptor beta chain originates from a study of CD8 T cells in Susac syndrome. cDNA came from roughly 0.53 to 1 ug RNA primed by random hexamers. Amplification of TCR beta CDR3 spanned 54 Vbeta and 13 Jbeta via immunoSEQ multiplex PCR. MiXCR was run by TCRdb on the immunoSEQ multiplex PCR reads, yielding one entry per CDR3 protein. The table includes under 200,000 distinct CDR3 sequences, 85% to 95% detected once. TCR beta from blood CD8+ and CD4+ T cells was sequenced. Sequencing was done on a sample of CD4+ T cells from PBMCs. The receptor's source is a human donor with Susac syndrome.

CDR3 region: CSARKDSLGAGELFF. For the CDR3, the DNA is TGCAGTGCTAGAAAGGACAGCCTGGGAGCCGGGGAGCTGTTTTTT. The gene calls are TRBV20-1 and TRBJ2-2, with D possibly TRBD1 on 6 matching bases. Germline loops: CDR1 DFQATT, CDR2 SNEGSKA (reference sequence). Deletions cut 2 bases from V and 6 bases from J, with 16 bases between. This CDR3 has 15 residues.